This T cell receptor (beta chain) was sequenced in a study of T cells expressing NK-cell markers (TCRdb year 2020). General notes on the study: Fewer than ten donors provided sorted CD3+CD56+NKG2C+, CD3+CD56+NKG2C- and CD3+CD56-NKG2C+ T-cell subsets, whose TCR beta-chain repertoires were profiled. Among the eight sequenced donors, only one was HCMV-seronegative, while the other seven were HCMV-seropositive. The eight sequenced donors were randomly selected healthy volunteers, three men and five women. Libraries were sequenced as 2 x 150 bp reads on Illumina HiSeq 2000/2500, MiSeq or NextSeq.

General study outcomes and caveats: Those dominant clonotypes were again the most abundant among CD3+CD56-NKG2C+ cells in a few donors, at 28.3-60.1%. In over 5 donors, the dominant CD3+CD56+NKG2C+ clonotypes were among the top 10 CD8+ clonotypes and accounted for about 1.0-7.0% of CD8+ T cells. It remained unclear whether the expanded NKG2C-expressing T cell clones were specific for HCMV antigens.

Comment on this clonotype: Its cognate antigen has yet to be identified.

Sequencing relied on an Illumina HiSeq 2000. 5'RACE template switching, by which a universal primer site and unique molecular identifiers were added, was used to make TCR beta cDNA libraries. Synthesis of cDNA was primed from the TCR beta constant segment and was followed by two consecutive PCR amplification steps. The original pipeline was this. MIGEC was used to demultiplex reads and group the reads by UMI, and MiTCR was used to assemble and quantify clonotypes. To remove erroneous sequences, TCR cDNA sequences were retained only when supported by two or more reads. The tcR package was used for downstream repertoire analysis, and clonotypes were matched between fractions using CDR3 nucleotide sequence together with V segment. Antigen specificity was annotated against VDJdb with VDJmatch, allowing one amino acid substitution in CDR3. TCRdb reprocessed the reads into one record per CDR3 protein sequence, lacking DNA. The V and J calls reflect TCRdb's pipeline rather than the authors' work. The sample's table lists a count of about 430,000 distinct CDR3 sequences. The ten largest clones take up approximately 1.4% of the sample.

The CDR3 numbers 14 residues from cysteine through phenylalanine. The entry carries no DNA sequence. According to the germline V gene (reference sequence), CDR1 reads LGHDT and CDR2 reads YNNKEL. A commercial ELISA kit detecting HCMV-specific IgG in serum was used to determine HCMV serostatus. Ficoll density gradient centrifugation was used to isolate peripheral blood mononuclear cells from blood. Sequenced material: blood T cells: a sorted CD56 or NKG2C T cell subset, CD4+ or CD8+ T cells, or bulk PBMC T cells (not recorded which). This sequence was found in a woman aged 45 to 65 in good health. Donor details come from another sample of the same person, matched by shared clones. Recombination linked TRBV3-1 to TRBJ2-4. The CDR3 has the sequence CASSQVKAKNIQYF.